The T cell receptor beta chain under discussion was sequenced for a study of cytomegalovirus exposure and HLA in healthy donors. The study's findings and limits: The study listed roughly 160 cytomegalovirus-associated TCR beta chains. Most observed TCR sequences were rare, whereas some public TCRs were detected in many donors. One later analysis, an examination of the 100 to 150 validation repertoires, found that first-cohort TCR clusters tended to co-occur in them.

About this clone: What it binds is not known.

The protocol was immunoSEQ multiplex PCR, while the TCRdb copy is restricted to in-frame clones and leaves out a portion. This sample has roughly 260,000 clones, with almost 90% found just once. The CDR3 spans 15 residues. Trimming took 1 base from V and 8 from J, leaving 17 bases between them. In germline, CDR1 is MDHEN, CDR2 SYDVKM. Separate from the approximately 730-subject first cohort, the roughly 120-subject validation cohort was the one that the donors belonged to. The chain uses TRBV28 and TRBJ1-2, with a weak D call TRBD1 (6 bases). This receptor was identified in a woman aged 18-29 years in good health and CMV-seronegative. Material for sequencing was PBMCs. The CDR3 DNA is TGTGCCAGCAGTTTATCACAGGGCTACCAACTAGGCTACACCTTC. Amino acid sequence: CASSLSQGYQLGYTF.